A single sample gave rise to the 21 T cell receptor beta chains below, sequenced in a study of metastatic and nonmetastatic thyroid tumors. TCRdb redid the clone calls on the PCR reads using MiXCR. The sample has 13,000 or so clones, roughly 29% seen once. Prior to thyroid surgery, none of the patients had received any treatment. Specimen: tumor tissue. These receptors originate from a female donor with papillary thyroid cancer or a benign thyroid nodule (not recorded which). Some clones in this sample may be carry-over from other donors' samples.

For this clone: One end of the junction does not line up with germline, which may come from a read error. J is TRBJ2-6 and V is TRBV20-1; D unclear. This CDR3 contains 16 residues. CDR1 DFQATT and CDR2 SNEGSKA come from the germline V gene (reference sequence). The DNA for the CDR3 is TGCAGTGCTAGAGTTCGCGTCTTTTCTGGGCCCAACGTCCTGACTTTC. It codes for CSARVRVFSGPNVLTF.

This clone was seen repeatedly, ten times or more. This chain links TRBV25-1 with TRBJ1-4; possible D gene TRBD1, 5 bases. The CDR3 length is 15 residues. V lost 3 bases and J 13 bases, leaving 21 bases between the germline ends. Germline V gene data show CDR1 as MGHDK and CDR2 as SYGVNS. CDR3 sequence reads: CASSDGENGGRGLFF. Here the CDR3 DNA reads TGTGCCAGCAGTGACGGGGAGAACGGGGGACGGGGACTGTTTTTT.

This clone was observed at least ten times. At the DNA level, this CDR3 is encoded by other sequences in the same sample as well. V and J are TRBV5-1 and TRBJ2-2, with TRBD2 identical over 13 bases. Germline CDR1 is SGHRS and CDR2 is YFSETQ. The CDR3 totals 19 residues. Trimming removed 0 bases from V and 2 bases from J; junction bases left unmatched: 7. The CDR3 nucleotides are TGCGCCAGCAGCTTGGCCCGAACTAGCGGGAGGGGTAACACCGGGGAGCTGTTTTTT. Its translation: CASSLARTSGRGNTGELFF. Full variable domain (missing parts from reference TRBV5-1 and TRBJ2-2): KAGVTQTPRYLIKTRGQQVTLSCSPISGHRSVSWYQQTPGQGLQFLFEYFSETQRNKGNFPGRFSGRQFSNSRSEMNVSTLELGDSALYLCASSLARTSGRGNTGELFFGEGSRLTVL.

This clone counts as large. This sample includes further DNA sequences coding for the same CDR3. The V call is TRBV12-5, the J call TRBJ2-1; D might be TRBD2 (5 bases). CDR3 length: 12 amino acids. Trimming pared 7 bases from V and 6 bases from J, leaving 10 bases between. In germline, CDR1 is LGHNT, CDR2 FRNRAP. CDR3 sequence: CASAQSGNEQFF. Written as DNA, the CDR3 is TGTGCTAGTGCCCAAAGCGGCAATGAGCAGTTCTTC. The complete variable domain, with remaining parts taken from reference TRBV12-5 and TRBJ2-1, reads DARVTQTPRHKVTEMGQEVTMRCQPILGHNTVFWYRQTMMQGLELLAYFRNRAPLDDSGMPKDRFSAEMPDATLATLKIQPSEPRDSAVYFCASAQSGNEQFFGPGTRLTVL.

The rearrangement joins TRBV5-1 to TRBJ1-2, with 7 bases fitting TRBD1. CDR1 is SGHRS and CDR2 is YFSETQ in the germline V gene. The CDR3 runs to 15 residues. Germline trimming cut 3 bases from V and 0 bases from J; bases unmatched to any gene: 5. The CDR3 DNA reads TGCGCCAGCAGCTATGGACAGGCGGCTAACTATGGCTACACCTTC. It yields the protein CASSYGQAANYGYTF.

This clone occurred many times. V is TRBV5-5 and J is TRBJ2-5, with 9 bases fitting TRBD2. The germline V gene has CDR1 SGHKS and CDR2 YYEKEE (reference sequence). With 4 bases clipped from V and 4 bases from J, the junction kept 8 bases outside the gene matches. The CDR3 runs 15 residues. The chain's CDR3 is CASSAGGDSGETQYF. The DNA of the CDR3 is TGTGCCAGCAGCGCGGGAGGGGACAGCGGAGAGACCCAGTACTTC.

This rearrangement joins TRBV2 to TRBJ2-3; 11 bases are shared with TRBD2. Germline CDR1 and CDR2: SNHLY and FYNNEI. Trimming removed 4 bases from V and 7 bases from J; junction bases left unmatched: 7. The CDR3 has 15 residues. The CDR3 here is CASSVSGRATYTQYF. The CDR3 DNA reads TGTGCCAGCAGTGTTAGCGGGAGGGCTACATATACGCAGTATTTT.

By share, this clone ranks as medium-sized. The chain recombines TRBV7-8 with TRBJ2-7; D remains unclear. The germline V and J ends were trimmed by 5 bases and 0 bases, with 14 bases remaining between them. The CDR3 runs 15 residues. Per germline, CDR1 SGHVS and CDR2 FQNEAQ. CDR3 coding DNA: TGTGCCAGCAGCCCATGGGCTGACGGCTCCTACGAGCAGTACTTC. It encodes CASSPWADGSYEQYF.

This clone was observed a few times. The gene calls are TRBV6-1 and TRBJ2-7; 8 positions match TRBD1. CDR1 and CDR2 from the germline V gene are MNHNS and SASEGT. CDR3 length: 15 residues. V lost 3 bases and J lost 3; bases outside the gene matches: 7. CDR3 sequence reads: CASSEQGAGGYEQYF. In DNA form, the CDR3 reads TGTGCCAGCAGTGAGCAGGGGGCTGGTGGCTACGAGCAGTACTTC.

This clone ranks as medium-sized. This chain uses TRBV24-1 with TRBJ1-5, with D maybe TRBD1 (6 bases). Trimming removed 3 bases from V and 6 bases from J, with 11 bases in between. Germline V CDR1 and CDR2: KGHDR, SFDVKD. This CDR3 contains 14 residues. CDR3 bases: TGTGCCACCAGTGATGGGGGGGGCATTCAGCCCCAGCATTTT. Amino acids: CATSDGGGIQPQHF.

The chain employs TRBV6-5 and TRBJ2-5; 8 nucleotides line up with TRBD2. In germline, CDR1 is MNHEY, CDR2 SVGAGI. V shed 4 bases, J shed 4 bases, and the junction held 5 bases outside the gene matches. This CDR3 is 14 amino acids long. The CDR3 nucleotides are TGTGCCAGCAGTTGGACTAGCTTAGGAGAGACCCAGTACTTC. Its protein product is CASSWTSLGETQYF.

This clone was picked up many times. The V and J genes are TRBV19 and TRBJ2-1; TRBD1 matches 8 bases. CDR1 and CDR2 (germline): LNHDA, SQIVND (reference sequence). V was clipped by 1 base and J by 3 bases; unmatched bases: 5. The CDR3 has 16 residues. The CDR3 spells CASSIVSGGFYNEQFF. CDR3 bases: TGTGCCAGTAGTATAGTTTCAGGGGGCTTCTACAATGAGCAGTTCTTC.

This sequence joins TRBV30 and TRBJ1-2; 7 nucleotides agree with TRBD1. V trimming: 3 bases; J trimming: 7 bases; junction bases outside the gene matches: 2. CDR3 length: 11 residues. Germline values: CDR1 GTSNPN, CDR2 SVGIG (reference sequence). DNA for the CDR3: TGTGCCTGGAGCCAGGGGGGTGGCTACACCTTC. This codes for CAWSQGGGYTF.

The rearrangement joins TRBV30 to TRBJ1-1; 8 nucleotides agree with TRBD1. The germline V gene encodes CDR1 GTSNPN and CDR2 SVGIG (reference sequence). The CDR3 length is 13 residues. The V segment lost 0 bases and the J segment 6 bases; nucleotides outside the gene matches: 3. CDR3 in amino acids: CAWSVLTGAEAFF. CDR3 sequence (DNA): TGTGCCTGGAGTGTACTGACAGGGGCTGAAGCTTTCTTT. The whole variable domain, filled in from reference TRBV30 and TRBJ1-1, reads SQTIHQWPATLVQPVGSPLSLECTVEGTSNPNLYWYRQAAGRGLQLLFYSVGIGQISSEVPQNLSASRPQDRQFILSSKKLLLSDSGFYLCAWSVLTGAEAFFGQGTRLTVV.

Of note for this clone: The junction shows a germline mismatch at one end, possibly a read error. The chain couples TRBV12-3 or TRBV12-4 to TRBJ1-1; D might be TRBD1 (5 bases). The CDR3 consists of 14 residues. The CDR3 DNA sequence: TGTGTCAGCAGTTTACAGGTGGTTAACACTGAAGCTTTCTTT. Translating it yields CVSSLQVVNTEAFF.

In the case of this clone: Since a much larger clone is just one base distant, this may be a read error. This CDR3 is also generated by other DNA sequences in the sample. The chain is built from TRBV4-1 and TRBJ2-2; weak D call: TRBD1 (6 bases). Germline CDR1 MGHRA, CDR2 YSYEKL. The CDR3 length is 15 residues. In DNA, the CDR3 is TGCGCCAGTAGCCTAGGCAGGGGGAACACCGGGGAGCTGTTTTTT. Translated, it gives CASSLGRGNTGELFF.

V and J are TRBV2 and TRBJ1-2, with D uncertain. Germline CDR1 and CDR2: SNHLY and FYNNEI. V lost 2 bases and J lost 7, with 8 bases in between. The CDR3 consists of 12 residues. CDR3 nucleotides: TGTGCCAGCAGTGAACAGAAGGCTGGCTACACCTTC. It is translated as CASSEQKAGYTF.

This clone was detected only a few times. This sequence joins TRBV6-1 and TRBJ1-5, with D maybe TRBD1 (5 bases). V lost 3 bases and J lost 7, with 10 bases in between. Looked up from germline, CDR1 is MNHNS and CDR2 is SASEGT. The CDR3 is 13 amino acids. Here the CDR3 reads CASSERGGQPQHF. CDR3 nucleotides: TGTGCCAGCAGTGAGCGGGGGGGGCAGCCCCAGCATTTT.

The rearrangement uses TRBV19 and TRBJ2-7, with TRBD2 matching 8 bases. CDR3 length: 17 residues. Looked up from germline, CDR1 is LNHDA and CDR2 is SQIVND (reference sequence). V trimming: 1 base; J trimming: 2 bases; junction bases outside the gene matches: 10. Here the CDR3 reads CASSIGPGLAGAYEQYF. CDR3 in DNA: TGTGCCAGTAGTATAGGCCCTGGACTAGCAGGCGCCTACGAGCAGTACTTC.

This clone was seen repeatedly, ten times or more. This chain links TRBV2 with TRBJ1-2; D gene ambiguous. The CDR3 totals 13 residues. The V gene's germline CDR1 is SNHLY and CDR2 FYNNEI. The germline V and J ends were trimmed by 3 bases and 5 bases, with 10 bases remaining between them. CDR3 coding DNA: TGTGCCAGCAGTGATACGCTGGATTATGGCTACACCTTC. Protein product: CASSDTLDYGYTF.

This clone was counted at least ten times. The chain employs TRBV5-1 and TRBJ2-1; 7 bases fit TRBD2. Trimming cost V 4 bases and J 1 base; bases outside gene matches: 5. The V gene's germline CDR1 is SGHRS and CDR2 YFSETQ. The CDR3 is 15 amino acids. For the CDR3, the DNA is TGCGCCAGCAGCCTAGCGGTCTGGTCCTACAATGAGCAGTTCTTC. This sequence encodes CASSLAVWSYNEQFF. The full variable domain, its missing parts supplied by reference TRBV5-1 and TRBJ2-1, is KAGVTQTPRYLIKTRGQQVTLSCSPISGHRSVSWYQQTPGQGLQFLFEYFSETQRNKGNFPGRFSGRQFSNSRSEMNVSTLELGDSALYLCASSLAVWSYNEQFFGPGTRLTVL.